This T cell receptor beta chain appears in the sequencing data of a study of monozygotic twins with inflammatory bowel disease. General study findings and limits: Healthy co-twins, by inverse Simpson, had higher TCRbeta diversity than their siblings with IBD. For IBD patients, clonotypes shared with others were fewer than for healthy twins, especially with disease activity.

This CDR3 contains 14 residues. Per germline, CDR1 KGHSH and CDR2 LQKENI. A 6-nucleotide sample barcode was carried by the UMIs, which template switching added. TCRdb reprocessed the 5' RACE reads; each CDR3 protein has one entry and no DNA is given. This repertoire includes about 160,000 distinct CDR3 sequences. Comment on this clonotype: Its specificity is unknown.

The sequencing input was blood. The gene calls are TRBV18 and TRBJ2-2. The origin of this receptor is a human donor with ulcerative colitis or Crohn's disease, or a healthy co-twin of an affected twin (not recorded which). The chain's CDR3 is CASSRDHNTGELFF.